The entry that follows covers one TCR beta chain sequence. The target antigen is unknown. The data were obtained in a study of CD8 T cells in ankylosing spondylitis. The study's findings and limits: A motif in TCR beta, a set of about eight highly homologous variants, appeared characteristic of ankylosing spondylitis blood.

For TCR beta, libraries came from quantitative 5'-RACE with molecular barcodes. TCRdb used MiXCR to reprocess the 5' RACE reads, holding one entry per CDR3 protein. The sample has some 700,000 distinct CDR3 sequences, around 17% seen once. The receptor was derived from a male donor with ankylosing spondylitis. Sequencing used blood, either unsorted or a sorted T cell fraction (not recorded which).

The CDR3 region has the DNA TGTGCCAGCAGCCCGACTGGGCAGTCATACAATGAGCAGTTCTTC. This gives the protein CASSPTGQSYNEQFF. This chain uses TRBV11-2 with TRBJ2-1; D remains ambiguous. V lost 5 bases and J 4 bases, leaving 15 bases between the germline ends. The CDR3 consists of 15 residues. Germline CDR1 reads SGHAT; CDR2 reads FQNNGV.